Presented here are 30 T cell receptor beta chains from one specimen sequenced in a study of OX40 agonist ivuxolimab in advanced cancers. The assay was immunoSEQ multiplex PCR, and TCRdb's table has in-frame clones only and misses some. The data hold 60,000 to 75,000 clones, with nearly 90% observed a single time. Specimen: CD4+ or CD8+ T cells sorted from blood, collected in a trial of the OX40 agonist ivuxolimab. These receptors all stem from an adult with an advanced solid tumor such as melanoma, head and neck, liver or kidney cancer.

J is TRBJ2-7 and V is TRBV5-4; D gene unclear. The CDR3 totals 12 residues. The V gene's germline CDR1 is SGHNT and CDR2 YYREEE (reference sequence). With 3 bases removed from V and 3 bases from J, the gap between germline ends came to 7 bases. CDR3 in DNA: TGTGCCAGCAGCTCCTCGGGCTACGAGCAGTACTTC. Encoded protein: CASSSSGYEQYF.

The CDR3 DNA sequence: TGTGCCAGCAGCCGTACAGGGAGGACTGAAGCTTTCTTT. This gives the protein CASSRTGRTEAFF. This rearrangement joins TRBV6-5 to TRBJ1-1, with a tentative D call TRBD1 (6 bases). Trimming left V 6 bases short and J 5 bases short, with 13 bases between. Germline V gene sequence: CDR1 MNHEY, CDR2 SVGAGI. There are 13 residues in the CDR3.

The CDR3 nucleotides are TGTGCCAGCTCACCGAAGGCGGGATCGTACCAAGAGACCCAGTACTTC. It yields the protein CASSPKAGSYQETQYF. This rearrangement joins TRBV18 to TRBJ2-5, with a possible D match to TRBD2 (6 bases). From germline, CDR1 is KGHSH and CDR2 LQKENI. The V and J ends lost 3 bases and 0 bases respectively, with 14 bases between them. The CDR3 extends over 16 amino acids.

The rearrangement uses TRBV4-1 and TRBJ2-3; 7 bases agree with TRBD2. The CDR3 is 18 residues long. Germline V lookup: CDR1 MGHRA, CDR2 YSYEKL. The trim removed 1 base at V and 4 bases at J, leaving 14 bases unmatched. The CDR3 DNA follows: TGCGCCAGCAGCCAAGGTGTCCTTCGGCGGGAGATCGCAGATACGCAGTATTTT. Protein: CASSQGVLRREIADTQYF.

The chain links TRBV5-1 to TRBJ2-3; D not resolved. Trimming removed 2 bases at V and 0 bases at J, with 13 bases between. The germline V gene has CDR1 SGHRS and CDR2 YFSETQ. The CDR3 runs 16 residues. The chain's CDR3 is CASSFRADASTDTQYF. In nucleotides, the CDR3 is TGCGCCAGCAGCTTTAGGGCGGACGCTAGCACAGATACGCAGTATTTT. Filled out from reference TRBV5-1 and TRBJ2-3, the complete variable domain reads KAGVTQTPRYLIKTRGQQVTLSCSPISGHRSVSWYQQTPGQGLQFLFEYFSETQRNKGNFPGRFSGRQFSNSRSEMNVSTLELGDSALYLCASSFRADASTDTQYFGPGTRLTVL.

In its sample, this clone was seen once. The chain recombines TRBV6-4 with TRBJ2-3; D unclear. This CDR3 spans 13 amino acids. Germline lookup yields CDR1 MRHNA and CDR2 SNTAGT. The V gene lost 3 bases and the J gene lost 4 bases, with 8 bases spanning the gap. CDR3 bases: TGTGCCAGCAGTGAAAGGGCCTCAGATACGCAGTATTTT. Translating gives CASSERASDTQYF.

The rearrangement uses TRBV5-5 and TRBJ2-1, with a weak D call TRBD2 (6 bases). The V and J ends lost 2 bases and 7 bases respectively, with 22 bases between them. CDR1 SGHKS and CDR2 YYEKEE come from the germline V gene (reference sequence). CDR3 length equals 17 residues. The DNA for the CDR3 is TGTGCCAGCAGCTTCGGGTTAATGGGGGGAGGTCTAAATGAGCAGTTCTTC. Translating gives CASSFGLMGGGLNEQFF.

This clone occurred a few times. DNA for the CDR3: TGTGCCAGCAGGGCGACTAGCGGAGCGGGGAGGATAGAGCAGTACTTC. As protein: CASRATSGAGRIEQYF. The rearrangement joins TRBV27 to TRBJ2-7; 9 bases are a match to TRBD2. CDR3 length equals 16 residues. Germline CDR1 and CDR2: MNHEY and SMNVEV (reference sequence). The junction had 16 bases not matched to a gene; V was cut back by 6 bases and J by 7 bases.

The rearrangement uses TRBV30 and TRBJ2-7; D is possibly TRBD1 (5 bases). The CDR3 is made up of 12 amino acids. From germline, CDR1 is GTSNPN and CDR2 SVGIG (reference sequence). Trimming stripped 5 bases from V and 9 bases from J, with 17 bases between. The CDR3 reads CAWRAGRTGQYF. The CDR3 DNA follows: TGTGCCTGGCGGGCAGGGCGTACGGGGCAGTACTTC.

The chain combines TRBV30 with TRBJ2-7; D possibly corresponds to TRBD1 (5 bases). With 7 bases removed from V and 5 bases from J, the gap between germline ends came to 18 bases. The germline gives CDR1 GTSNPN, CDR2 SVGIG (reference sequence). The CDR3 sequence is 13 residues long. The CDR3 region is CALGPQGSHEQYF. The CDR3 nucleotides are TGTGCCTTGGGGCCCCAGGGATCCCACGAGCAGTACTTC.

The chain couples TRBV29-1 to TRBJ1-2, with D tentatively TRBD1 (6 bases). Trimming shortened V by 4 bases and J by 7 bases, and 19 bases separated the two germline ends. This CDR3 spans 14 amino acids. Germline V gene sequence: CDR1 SQVTM, CDR2 ANQGSEA. This CDR3 reads CSVGGFTGTSGYTF. CDR3 in DNA: TGCAGCGTTGGAGGCTTTACAGGGACAAGTGGCTACACCTTC.

This clone has more than one count but fewer than ten. Other DNA sequences within the sample encode an identical CDR3. This chain connects TRBV29-1 to TRBJ1-1, with no clear D. The CDR3 loop spans 12 amino acids. Germline-derived CDR1 and CDR2 are SQVTM and ANQGSEA. Trimming left V 8 bases short and J 1 base short, with 11 bases between. CDR3 bases: TGCAGCACTCTGGAGGGGAACACTGAAGCTTTCTTT. Residues: CSTLEGNTEAFF.

The gene calls are TRBV18 and TRBJ2-7; D possibly corresponds to TRBD1 (6 bases). Trimming pared 6 bases from V and 1 base from J, leaving 13 bases between. CDR3 length: 14 amino acids. CDR1 is KGHSH, CDR2 LQKENI, per germline. The CDR3 DNA follows: TGTGCCAGCTCGGGGGCGGGCAGTTCCTACGAGCAGTACTTC. The encoded protein is CASSGAGSSYEQYF.

This clone was counted only a few times. CDR3 nucleotides: TGTGCCAGCAGTCGGGACATCTCCCTTAACTATGGCTACACCTTC. It is translated as CASSRDISLNYGYTF. The chain has TRBV6-4 and TRBJ1-2; D may be TRBD1 (6 bases). CDR3 size: 15 residues. Germline-derived CDR1 and CDR2 are MRHNA and SNTAGT. V lost 5 bases, J lost 1 base, and 14 bases lay in between.

The rearrangement links TRBV14 to TRBJ2-7; TRBD1 matches at 10 bases. CDR3 size: 15 residues. Trimming cost V 4 bases and J 2 bases; bases outside gene matches: 5. Germline CDR1 SGHDN, CDR2 FVKESK. The CDR3 nucleotides are TGTGCCAGCAGCCTACTCGGGACAGGGGCCTACGAGCAGTACTTC. Amino acid sequence: CASSLLGTGAYEQYF. Full variable domain (rest looked up from reference TRBV14 and TRBJ2-7): EAGVTQFPSHSVIEKGQTVTLRCDPISGHDNLYWYRRVMGKEIKFLLHFVKESKQDESGMPNNRFLAERTGGTYSTLKVQPAELEDSGVYFCASSLLGTGAYEQYFGPGTRLTVT.

J is TRBJ2-1 and V is TRBV5-1, with 9 nucleotides matching TRBD1. The V gene's germline CDR1 is SGHRS and CDR2 YFSETQ. J gave up 2 bases and V 4 bases, and 7 bases lay outside the gene matches. The CDR3 has 16 residues. CDR3 sequence (DNA): TGCGCCAGCAGCCCGGGACAGGGTATTACCTACAATGAGCAGTTCTTC. It specifies CASSPGQGITYNEQFF.

V and J are TRBV27 and TRBJ2-1; D may be TRBD2 (6 bases). The ends were cut back, 10 bases at V and 3 bases at J, with 16 bases in the middle. The V gene's germline CDR1 is MNHEY and CDR2 SMNVEV (reference sequence). The CDR3 runs to 14 residues. This chain's CDR3 is CATRTGVLYNEQFF. The DNA for the CDR3 is TGTGCCACCCGAACGGGGGTTCTCTACAATGAGCAGTTCTTC.

The CDR3 bases are TGCGCCAGCAGCCCCGGGACAGAACAAGAGACCCAGTACTTC. This encodes CASSPGTEQETQYF. The chain couples TRBV5-1 to TRBJ2-5; 7 bases align to TRBD1. The CDR3 is 14 residues long. Germline V CDR1 and CDR2: SGHRS, YFSETQ. V was pared by 4 bases and J by 2 bases, with 5 bases of the junction left unmatched.

This chain connects TRBV10-2 to TRBJ1-2, with 7 bases aligning to TRBD1. J was trimmed by 6 bases and V by 2 bases; bases with no gene match: 3. Germline CDR1 and CDR2: WSHSY and SAAADI. CDR3 length: 13 residues. The CDR3 region has the DNA TGCGCCAGCAGTGAGCAGGGGGAGAATGGCTACACCTTC. The encoded protein is CASSEQGENGYTF.

The J gene is TRBJ1-6, the V gene TRBV11-2; the D gene is possibly TRBD1 (6 bases). CDR1 and CDR2 (germline): SGHAT, FQNNGV. This CDR3 spans 17 amino acids. V lost 3 bases to trimming and J lost 8 bases, with 20 bases between them. In DNA, the CDR3 is TGTGCCAGCAGCTTGGGTCGGGGGGCTGAATACCATTCACCCCTCCACTTT. Translation: CASSLGRGAEYHSPLHF.

The chain carries TRBV18 and TRBJ1-6, with 7 bases matching TRBD1. Germline-derived CDR1 and CDR2 are KGHSH and LQKENI. This CDR3 contains 19 residues. V lost 2 bases, J lost 2 bases, and 12 bases stayed unmatched. The DNA of the CDR3 is TGTGCCAGCTCACCAGACAAGAAACAGGGGTTCCCCTATAATTCACCCCTCCACTTT. Protein: CASSPDKKQGFPYNSPLHF.

The genes are TRBV6-5 and TRBJ1-1; no clear D gene. The CDR3 sequence is 15 residues long. V shed 0 bases and J shed 1 base, with 9 bases lying between them. Germline V gives CDR1 MNHEY, CDR2 SVGAGI. CDR3: CASSYSNTENTEAFF. The DNA of the CDR3 is TGTGCCAGCAGTTACTCGAATACTGAGAACACTGAAGCTTTCTTT.

V gene TRBV5-6 combines with J gene TRBJ1-6, with 7 bases fitting TRBD1. V dropped 2 bases and J dropped 10; count of bases not matched to a gene: 6. CDR3 length: 14 residues. CDR1 is SGHDT and CDR2 is YYEEEE in the germline V gene. CDR3 nucleotide sequence: TGTGCCAGCAGCTTCCGACAGGGTGGGTCACCCCTCCACTTT. Translated, it gives CASSFRQGGSPLHF.

The rearrangement joins TRBV18 to TRBJ2-3; tentatively, D is TRBD1 or TRBD2 (5 bases each). Trimming cost V 3 bases and J 2 bases, with 15 bases left between them. The CDR3 has 16 residues. Looked up from germline, CDR1 is KGHSH and CDR2 is LQKENI. In DNA, the CDR3 is TGTGCCAGCTCACCGGGACCCCCTCTCAACACAGATACGCAGTATTTT. Translating it yields CASSPGPPLNTDTQYF.

V and J are TRBV7-9 and TRBJ1-2; D gene ambiguous. The CDR3 is 15 residues long. The germline gives CDR1 SEHNR, CDR2 FQNEAQ (reference sequence). Between the trimmed V and J ends, which lost 1 base and 0 bases, there was a span of 9 bases. The CDR3 DNA is TGTGCCAGCAGCTTAGTTACGGGCCCTAACTATGGCTACACCTTC. Translation gives CASSLVTGPNYGYTF.

This clone was seen more than once but under ten times. V and J are TRBV2 and TRBJ2-3; no reliable D call. Germline V CDR1 and CDR2: SNHLY, FYNNEI. This CDR3 has 15 residues. The V and J ends lost 4 bases and 3 bases respectively, with 14 bases between them. The CDR3 reads CASSGKYSQTDTQYF. The CDR3 DNA sequence: TGTGCCAGCAGTGGCAAGTACAGCCAAACAGATACGCAGTATTTT.

The CDR3 DNA is TGTGCCAGCAGCCCTGGAAGTGGCAATCAGCCCCAGCATTTT. Its protein product is CASSPGSGNQPQHF. The chain has TRBV7-2 and TRBJ1-5; D remains ambiguous. The V gene's germline CDR1 is SGHTA and CDR2 FQGNSA. V was clipped by 5 bases and J by 2 bases, with 10 bases between them. The CDR3 runs to 14 residues.

The chain combines TRBV19 with TRBJ1-2; TRBD1 is a possible D gene (6 bases). V lost 1 base to trimming and J lost 7 bases, with 19 bases between them. The CDR3 runs to 16 residues. The germline V gene has CDR1 LNHDA and CDR2 SQIVND (reference sequence). The CDR3 bases are TGTGCCAGTAGTATAGCGGGCGGCAGGGGAGGCGGTGGCTACACCTTC. Translating it yields CASSIAGGRGGGGYTF.

J is TRBJ2-1 and V is TRBV10-3; no clear D. Germline CDR1 reads ENHRY; CDR2 reads SYGVKD. This CDR3 has 13 residues. V was clipped by 7 bases and J by 0 bases, with 7 bases between them. The CDR3 here is CAINGPSYNEQFF. In DNA form, the CDR3 reads TGTGCCATCAATGGCCCCTCCTACAATGAGCAGTTCTTC.

Only a few counts were recorded for this clone. V is TRBV27 and J is TRBJ2-3; D may be TRBD2 (6 bases). The CDR3 sequence is 16 residues long. The germline V gene has CDR1 MNHEY and CDR2 SMNVEV (reference sequence). V gave up 4 bases and J gave up 3 bases, with 17 bases separating them. CDR3 sequence: CASSSERVQATDTQYF. CDR3 coding DNA: TGTGCCAGCAGTTCCGAGCGGGTCCAGGCGACAGATACGCAGTATTTT.